This entry features one T cell receptor (beta chain) sequence. This specimen belongs to a study of type 1 regulatory T cells. Study-wide background: This in vitro CD4 product, T-allo10, is enriched for Tr1 cells and alloantigen-specific.

One entry per CDR3 protein results from TCRdb running MiXCR on the reads. The sample holds some 89,000 distinct CDR3 sequences; around 30% are singletons and the top ten take 2% to 2.5%. The CDR3 runs 14 residues. After removal of 8 bases from V and 0 bases from J, the junction contained 3 bases not matched to a gene. The germline gives CDR1 MNHEY, CDR2 SVGEGT. J is TRBJ1-5 and V is TRBV6-2 or TRBV6-3; 8 positions agree with TRBD1. The sample comprised CD4+ T cells, either the whole sample or a sorted fraction (not recorded which). The TCR was taken from a human donor in good health. The DNA for the CDR3 is TGTGCCAGCGGACAGGGCAATAGCAATCAGCCCCAGCATTTT. Its protein is CASGQGNSNQPQHF.